The clone carrying this T cell receptor beta chain was detected many times. The antigen is undetermined. This beta chain appears as a stray read in a library generated for alpha chains; its size is not informative. This record belongs to a study of spatial heterogeneity in lung cancer. Regarding time point: sample taken at primary tumor resection. Samples were donated by 72 untreated early-stage non-small cell lung cancer patients. The CDR3 is 15 amino acids. Germline V lookup: CDR1 DFQATT, CDR2 SNEGSKA (reference sequence). With V trimmed by 3 bases and J by 1 base, 5 bases remained unmatched. From the 5' RACE reads, TCRdb called clonotypes with MiXCR, one entry per CDR3 protein. The table has over 15,000 distinct CDR3 sequences, 9.6% seen once. Study findings and constraints: One measure, the expanded intratumoral alpha and beta TCR count, tracked tumor mutation counts.

The chain combines TRBV20-1 with TRBJ1-1; TRBD1 aligns across 10 bases. This receptor was taken from a female donor with early-stage non-small cell lung cancer. This sample comprised lung tumor tissue, obtained at surgery. The CDR3 DNA sequence: TGCAGTGCTAGGGGGACAGGGGATGAGAACACTGAAGCTTTCTTT. It yields the protein CSARGTGDENTEAFF.